Presented here are 12 T cell receptor beta chains from one specimen sequenced in a study of spatial heterogeneity in lung cancer (dated by TCRdb to between 2018 and 2021). Sample time point, as interpreted from the label and publication: blood at routine non-recurrence follow-up after resection. The receptor library was made with 5' RACE. Instrument on record: NextSeq 500. TCRdb reran the public reads through fastp at Q25 and MiXCR, keeping productive beta chains. Identical CDR3 protein sequences are pooled into one entry, listed with their most common genes and DNA. The sample has around 40,000 distinct CDR3 sequences on record, 6% to 9.5% of them singletons. The ten largest clones capture 9.4% of the sample. The source was PBMCs, collected at follow-up. The receptors here all came from a male donor with early-stage non-small cell lung cancer.

This clonotype was recorded many times. The chain is built from TRBV5-1 and TRBJ2-7, with 8 bases that match TRBD1. Germline-derived CDR1 and CDR2 are SGHRS and YFSETQ. The CDR3 has 14 amino acids. The junction had 2 bases not matched to a gene; V was cut back by 0 bases and J by 3 bases. The DNA for the CDR3 is TGCGCCAGCAGCTTGGCAACAGGGGGCTACGAGCAGTACTTC. This gives the protein CASSLATGGYEQYF.

This clonotype was seen at least ten times. The V call is TRBV7-9, the J call TRBJ1-2, with D maybe TRBD1 (6 bases). In germline, CDR1 is SEHNR, CDR2 FQNEAQ (reference sequence). The CDR3 has 14 amino acids. Between the trimmed V and J ends, which lost 6 bases and 4 bases, there was a span of 15 bases. CDR3 sequence (DNA): TGTGCCAGCAGTCTAGAATGGGACACCTATGGCTACACCTTC. Encoded protein: CASSLEWDTYGYTF.

This clonotype was seen many times. The chain employs TRBV3-1 and TRBJ2-5; D unclear. The CDR3 is 15 amino acids. V lost 0 bases and J 1 base, leaving 9 bases between the germline ends. CDR1 and CDR2 from the germline V gene are LGHDT and YNNKEL (reference sequence). CDR3: CASSQEGTAQETQYF. In nucleotides, the CDR3 is TGTGCCAGCAGCCAAGAGGGCACAGCCCAAGAGACCCAGTACTTC.

The sample holds many counts of this clonotype. CDR3 in DNA: TGTGCCAGCAGTGTAGGAACCCGGACAGGGGGCGGTGAGCAGTTCTTC. It is translated as CASSVGTRTGGGEQFF. This chain uses TRBV2 with TRBJ2-1; 11 bases are a match to TRBD1. Germline CDR1 reads SNHLY; CDR2 reads FYNNEI. The junction had 11 bases not matched to a gene; V was cut back by 4 bases and J by 9 bases. CDR3 length equals 16 residues.

This clonotype was seen repeatedly, ten times or more. The chain combines TRBV7-9 with TRBJ2-3; maybe TRBD2 (5 bases). Trimming stripped 1 base from V and 1 base from J, with 6 bases between. This CDR3 region has 14 residues. Germline V lookup: CDR1 SEHNR, CDR2 FQNEAQ (reference sequence). CDR3 region: CASSLDGGTDTQYF. The CDR3 bases are TGTGCCAGCAGCTTAGACGGGGGCACAGATACGCAGTATTTT.

The sample holds many counts of this clonotype. The gene calls are TRBV7-9 and TRBJ1-5; D might be TRBD1 (6 bases). There are 14 residues in the CDR3. Trimming cost V 1 base and J 9 bases, with 13 bases left between them. Germline assignment: CDR1 SEHNR and CDR2 FQNEAQ (reference sequence). CDR3 sequence: CASSLGAEGGPQHF. The DNA for the CDR3 is TGTGCCAGCAGCTTAGGGGCTGAGGGGGGGCCCCAGCATTTT.

This clonotype has ten or more counts. The V and J genes are TRBV7-9 and TRBJ2-7, with TRBD1 matching over 8 bases. This CDR3 is 16 amino acids long. The V segment lost 0 bases and the J segment 3 bases; nucleotides outside the gene matches: 7. Germline CDR1 and CDR2: SEHNR and FQNEAQ (reference sequence). CDR3 sequence (DNA): TGTGCCAGCAGCTTAGCGGGACAGGCCGAGATCTACGAGCAGTACTTC. This translates into CASSLAGQAEIYEQYF. Filled out from reference TRBV7-9 and TRBJ2-7, the complete variable domain reads DTGVSQNPRHKITKRGQNVTFRCDPISEHNRLYWYRQTLGQGPEFLTYFQNEAQLEKSRLLSDRFSAERPKGSFSTLEIQRTEQGDSAMYLCASSLAGQAEIYEQYFGPGTRLTVT.

This clonotype was found many times. V gene TRBV30 combines with J gene TRBJ2-3, with 8 bases matching TRBD2. The CDR3 is made up of 14 amino acids. Trimming took 3 bases from V and 8 from J; bases not matched to a gene: 10. CDR1 and CDR2 (germline): GTSNPN, SVGIG (reference sequence). CDR3 DNA: TGTGCCTGGAGAACGGGGGGGGAAGGACGTACGCAGTATTTT. Protein product: CAWRTGGEGRTQYF.

This clonotype was observed many times. This chain uses TRBV11-2 with TRBJ2-7; the D gene is possibly TRBD2 (5 bases). The ends were cut back, 7 bases at V and 0 bases at J, with 16 bases in the middle. In germline, CDR1 is SGHAT, CDR2 FQNNGV. The CDR3 length is 15 residues. In nucleotides, the CDR3 is TGTGCCAGCACCCTAGGCGGGCCGAGCTCCTACGAGCAGTACTTC. Protein sequence: CASTLGGPSSYEQYF.

Many counts were recorded for this clonotype. The chain employs TRBV5-1 and TRBJ2-1; 8 bases fit TRBD1. Germline V CDR1 and CDR2: SGHRS, YFSETQ. This CDR3 region has 16 residues. Germline trimming cut 0 bases from V and 4 bases from J; bases unmatched to any gene: 6. CDR3 sequence (DNA): TGCGCCAGCAGCTTGGGACAGGGGTCCCTTTACAATGAGCAGTTCTTC. Translated, it gives CASSLGQGSLYNEQFF. The variable domain in full, with the rest retrieved from reference TRBV5-1 and TRBJ2-1, is KAGVTQTPRYLIKTRGQQVTLSCSPISGHRSVSWYQQTPGQGLQFLFEYFSETQRNKGNFPGRFSGRQFSNSRSEMNVSTLELGDSALYLCASSLGQGSLYNEQFFGPGTRLTVL.

This clonotype appeared many times. The chain links TRBV6-2 or TRBV6-3 to TRBJ2-5; D remains ambiguous. V lost 6 bases, J lost 4 bases, and 9 bases lay in between. This CDR3 contains 12 residues. CDR1 and CDR2 from the germline V gene are MNHEY and SVGEGT. The CDR3 reads CASSLWGETQYF. The CDR3 nucleotides read TGTGCCAGCAGCCTCTGGGGAGAGACCCAGTACTTC.

This clonotype was counted many times. The J gene is TRBJ2-7, the V gene TRBV7-8, with D maybe TRBD1 (7 bases). V lost 2 bases and J 2 bases, leaving 13 bases between the germline ends. CDR1 and CDR2 from the germline V gene are SGHVS and FQNEAQ. The CDR3 loop spans 15 amino acids. The chain's CDR3 is CASSLTTGRPYEQYF. In DNA form, the CDR3 reads TGTGCCAGCAGCTTAACGACAGGGAGGCCCTACGAGCAGTACTTC.